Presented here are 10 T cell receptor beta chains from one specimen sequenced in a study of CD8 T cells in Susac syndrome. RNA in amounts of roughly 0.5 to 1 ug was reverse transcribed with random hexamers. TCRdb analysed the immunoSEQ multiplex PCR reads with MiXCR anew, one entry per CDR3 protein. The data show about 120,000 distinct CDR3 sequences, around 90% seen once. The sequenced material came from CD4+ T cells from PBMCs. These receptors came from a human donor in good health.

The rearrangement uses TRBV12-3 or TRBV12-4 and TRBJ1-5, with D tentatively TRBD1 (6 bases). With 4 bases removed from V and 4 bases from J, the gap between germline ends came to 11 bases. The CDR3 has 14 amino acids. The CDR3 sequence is CASSSMQGNQPQHF. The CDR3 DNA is TGTGCCAGCAGTTCTATGCAGGGGAATCAGCCCCAGCATTTT.

The CDR3 is CASTGIGDEQFF. The CDR3, as DNA: TGTGCCAGCACAGGGATCGGGGATGAGCAGTTCTTC. V and J are TRBV28 and TRBJ2-1, with D perhaps TRBD1 or TRBD2 (5 bases each). CDR3 length: 12 amino acids. The V gene lost 7 bases and the J gene lost 8 bases, with 12 bases spanning the gap. CDR1 MDHEN and CDR2 SYDVKM come from the germline V gene. Looking up the rest from reference TRBV28 and TRBJ2-1 gives the full variable domain: DVKVTQSSRYLVKRTGEKVFLECVQDMDHENMFWYRQDPGLGLRLIYFSYDVKMKEKGDIPEGYSVSREKKERFSLILESASTNQTSMYLCASTGIGDEQFFGPGTRLTVL.

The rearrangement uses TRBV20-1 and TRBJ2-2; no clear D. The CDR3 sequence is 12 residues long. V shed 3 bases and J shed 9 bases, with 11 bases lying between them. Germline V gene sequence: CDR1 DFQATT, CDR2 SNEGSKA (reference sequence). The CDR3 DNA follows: TGCAGTGCTAGCGATCGGCCCAGGGAGCTGTTTTTT. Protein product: CSASDRPRELFF.

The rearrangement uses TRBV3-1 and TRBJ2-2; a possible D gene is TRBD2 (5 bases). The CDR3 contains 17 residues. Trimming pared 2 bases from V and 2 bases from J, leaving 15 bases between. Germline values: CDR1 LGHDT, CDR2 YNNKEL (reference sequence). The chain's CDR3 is CASSQTGHGINTGELFF. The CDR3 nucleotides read TGTGCCAGCAGCCAAACCGGTCACGGGATAAACACCGGGGAGCTGTTTTTT.

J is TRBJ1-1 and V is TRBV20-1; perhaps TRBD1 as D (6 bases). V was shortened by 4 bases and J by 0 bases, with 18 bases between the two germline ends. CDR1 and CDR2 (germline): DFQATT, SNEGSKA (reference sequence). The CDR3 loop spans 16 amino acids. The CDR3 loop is CSAILRGRGLNTEAFF. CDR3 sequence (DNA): TGCAGTGCTATTCTACGGGGGCGAGGGTTGAACACTGAAGCTTTCTTT.

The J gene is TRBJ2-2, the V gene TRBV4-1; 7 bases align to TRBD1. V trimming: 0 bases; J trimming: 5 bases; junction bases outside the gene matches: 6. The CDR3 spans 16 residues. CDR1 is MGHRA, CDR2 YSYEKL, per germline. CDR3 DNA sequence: TGCGCCAGCAGCCAAGAAGACAGGGTGGGGACCGGGGAGCTGTTTTTT. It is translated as CASSQEDRVGTGELFF.

This chain's CDR3 is CASSQVILAGGLRKDTQYF. In nucleotides, the CDR3 is TGTGCCAGCAGCCAAGTAATACTAGCGGGAGGCCTCCGGAAGGATACGCAGTATTTT. The genes are TRBV3-1 and TRBJ2-3, with 12 bases matching TRBD2. CDR1 and CDR2 (germline): LGHDT, YNNKEL (reference sequence). This CDR3 has 19 residues. Germline trimming cut 1 base from V and 6 bases from J; bases unmatched to any gene: 14.

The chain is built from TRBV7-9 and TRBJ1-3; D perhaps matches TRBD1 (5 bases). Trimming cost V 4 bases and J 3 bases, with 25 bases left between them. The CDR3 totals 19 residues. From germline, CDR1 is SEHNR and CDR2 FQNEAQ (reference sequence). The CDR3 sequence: CASSSYLVREGTFGNTIYF. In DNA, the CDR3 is TGTGCCAGCAGCTCCTACCTGGTACGGGAAGGGACGTTTGGAAACACCATATATTTT.

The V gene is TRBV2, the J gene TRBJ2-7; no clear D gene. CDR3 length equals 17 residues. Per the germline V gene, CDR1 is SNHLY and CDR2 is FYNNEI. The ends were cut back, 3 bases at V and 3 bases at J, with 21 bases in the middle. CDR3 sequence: CASSDLPPGVGVYEQYF. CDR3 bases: TGTGCCAGCAGTGATCTGCCCCCCGGAGTTGGTGTCTACGAGCAGTACTTC.

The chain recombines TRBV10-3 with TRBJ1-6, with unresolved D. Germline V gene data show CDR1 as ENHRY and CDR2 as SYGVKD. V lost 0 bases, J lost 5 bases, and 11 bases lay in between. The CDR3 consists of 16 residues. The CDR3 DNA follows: TGTGCCATCAGTGAGTCGTTCGGGCAGGATAATTCACCCCTCCACTTT. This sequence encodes CAISESFGQDNSPLHF.